What follows are 27 T cell receptor beta chains derived from one specimen sequenced in a study of T and B cells in COVID-19 patients. BIOMED2 TRB-A/B primer pools were used in multiplex TRB PCR. From the multiplex PCR reads, TCRdb called clonotypes with MiXCR, one entry per CDR3 protein. The sample records about 17,000 distinct CDR3 sequences, under 30% being singletons. From blood, about 240-550 ng of genomic DNA served as TRB template. Input material: blood. These TCRs come from a human donor who had recovered from COVID-19.

The chain combines TRBV20-1 with TRBJ2-7; D unclear. CDR1 and CDR2 (germline): DFQATT, SNEGSKA (reference sequence). The germline V and J ends were trimmed by 6 bases and 2 bases, with 11 bases remaining between them. CDR3 length equals 12 residues. CDR3 nucleotides: TGCAGTGCGGCGACGTCAACCTACGAGCAGTACTTC. Its protein product is CSAATSTYEQYF.

The chain joins TRBV20-1 to TRBJ1-6; D perhaps matches TRBD1 (5 bases). Trimming pared 3 bases from V and 9 bases from J, leaving 18 bases between. This CDR3 comprises 15 residues. CDR1 and CDR2 (germline): DFQATT, SNEGSKA (reference sequence). CDR3 bases: TGCAGTGCTAGCGATGATCAGGGAATGGGTTCACCCCTCCACTTT. This codes for CSASDDQGMGSPLHF.

The gene calls are TRBV5-6 and TRBJ2-5, with D hard to call. The CDR3 consists of 13 residues. Trimming removed 4 bases from V and 0 bases from J, with 7 bases in between. Germline values: CDR1 SGHDT, CDR2 YYEEEE. The CDR3 DNA is TGTGCCAGCAGCCAACCGAACCAAGAGACCCAGTACTTC. Its translation: CASSQPNQETQYF.

With respect to this clonotype: One base away lies a much larger clone, so this may be a sequencing read error. The chain joins TRBV19 to TRBJ1-5; D perhaps matches TRBD1 (6 bases). CDR1 is LNHDA, CDR2 SQIVND, per germline (reference sequence). The CDR3 is 16 amino acids. As DNA, the CDR3 is TGTGTCAGTAGATTGGGGGGGGCCGTTAGCAATCAGCCCCAGCATTTT. This sequence encodes CVSRLGGAVSNQPQHF.

This clonotype has just one count. This chain connects TRBV12-3 or TRBV12-4 to TRBJ1-1; D call uncertain. Trimming removed 6 bases at V and 1 base at J, with 15 bases between. The CDR3 has 15 amino acids. DNA of the CDR3: TGTGCCAGCAGCCCCGTGGGAAGGACGAACACTGAAGCTTTCTTT. Translating it yields CASSPVGRTNTEAFF.

V and J are TRBV10-3 and TRBJ2-1; D gene ambiguous. CDR3 length equals 15 residues. V lost 1 base, J lost 8 bases, and 15 bases lay in between. Germline loops: CDR1 ENHRY, CDR2 SYGVKD. For the CDR3, the DNA is TGTGCCATCAGTGAGTATCAGGCCAACACGGATGAGCAGTTCTTC. Its protein is CAISEYQANTDEQFF.

This clonotype was observed at least ten times. The chain employs TRBV6-2 or TRBV6-3 and TRBJ2-7; D is undetermined. Germline V gives CDR1 MNHEY, CDR2 SVGEGT. V lost 0 bases to trimming and J lost 2 bases, with 2 bases between them. The CDR3 loop spans 12 amino acids. CDR3 amino acids: CASSYSTYEQYF. CDR3 DNA: TGTGCCAGCAGTTACTCGACCTACGAGCAGTACTTC.

This clonotype came up once. As the CDR3 is not closed by the conserved phenylalanine or tryptophan, this likely results from a read error. The DNA is omitted, as the CDR3 cannot be located on it reliably, and the CDR3 follows TCRdb's listing. This chain joins TRBV12-3 or TRBV12-4 and TRBJ2-3; TRBD2 is the table's D call and was not checked against the DNA. Both ends counted, the CDR3 spans 10 residues. The CDR3 loop is CASSLAILAG.

As regards this clonotype: This could be a read error, since a much larger clone is one nucleotide away. V gene TRBV5-6 combines with J gene TRBJ2-3; unclear D gene. This CDR3 contains 14 residues. V was clipped by 4 bases and J by 1 base, with 10 bases between them. In germline, CDR1 is SGHDT, CDR2 YYEEEE. The CDR3 sequence: CASSHKWRTDTQYF. CDR3 in DNA: TGTGCCAGCAGCCATAAATGGCGCACAGATACGCAGTATTTT.

The J gene is TRBJ1-1, the V gene TRBV12-3 or TRBV12-4; D is unresolved. The length of the CDR3 is 12 residues. V lost 3 bases, J lost 8 bases, and 10 bases lay in between. The CDR3 coding sequence is TGTGCCAGCAGTTTCGGCCCCCGGGAAGCTTTCTTT. It is translated as CASSFGPREAFF.

This chain joins TRBV20-1 and TRBJ1-5, with D perhaps TRBD1 (6 bases). The CDR3 has 16 amino acids. V lost 2 bases, J lost 5 bases, and 19 bases lay in between. CDR1 and CDR2 from the germline V gene are DFQATT and SNEGSKA (reference sequence). The CDR3 coding sequence is TGCAGTGCTAGACGATTCTCGCAGGGGTTGGATCAGCCCCAGCATTTT. Its translation: CSARRFSQGLDQPQHF.

In this sample, this clonotype turned up many times. J is TRBJ2-7 and V is TRBV5-4; D unclear. CDR3 length: 12 amino acids. CDR1 is SGHNT and CDR2 is YYREEE in the germline V gene (reference sequence). With 1 base removed from V and 4 bases from J, the gap between germline ends came to 6 bases. The CDR3 nucleotides read TGTGCCAGCAGCTTGATCGGGTACGAGCAGTACTTC. It is translated as CASSLIGYEQYF.

V is TRBV7-2 and J is TRBJ2-7; 9 nucleotides line up with TRBD1. CDR1 is SGHTA and CDR2 is FQGNSA in the germline V gene. The V and J ends lost 1 base and 4 bases, in that order; junction bases with no gene match: 8. The CDR3 is 16 amino acids. CDR3 DNA: TGTGCCAGCAGCTTAGAAGGGACAGGGACCTTATACGAGCAGTACTTC. Amino acids: CASSLEGTGTLYEQYF.

In its sample, this clonotype ranks as medium-sized. This chain links TRBV12-3 or TRBV12-4 with TRBJ2-3; 7 bases line up with TRBD1. J was trimmed by 3 bases and V by 6 bases; bases with no gene match: 9. The CDR3 consists of 15 residues. The CDR3 is CASSLRGSGTDTQYF. The CDR3 bases are TGTGCCAGCAGCCTCAGGGGGAGCGGTACAGATACGCAGTATTTT.

The table lists this clonotype with many counts. The chain carries TRBV5-6 and TRBJ2-3; tentative D call: TRBD1 (5 bases). In germline, CDR1 is SGHDT, CDR2 YYEEEE. Deletions cut 4 bases from V and 1 base from J, with 10 bases between. The CDR3 consists of 14 residues. The CDR3 region has the DNA TGTGCCAGCAGCCCGCTACAGGGCACAGATACGCAGTATTTT. Its protein product is CASSPLQGTDTQYF.

The V and J genes are TRBV6-2 or TRBV6-3 and TRBJ1-1, with 9 bases aligning to TRBD1. The CDR3 is made up of 17 amino acids. In germline, CDR1 is MNHEY, CDR2 SVGEGT. With V trimmed by 0 bases and J by 0 bases, 5 bases remained unmatched. CDR3 protein: CASSYSRGQGVNTEAFF. CDR3 DNA sequence: TGTGCCAGCAGTTACTCCAGGGGACAGGGCGTGAACACTGAAGCTTTCTTT.

By sample fraction, this clonotype is medium-sized. This chain joins TRBV29-1 and TRBJ2-3; 8 positions agree with TRBD2. The CDR3 runs to 15 residues. The V segment lost 0 bases and the J segment 3 bases; nucleotides outside the gene matches: 5. Germline assignment: CDR1 SQVTM and CDR2 ANQGSEA. DNA of the CDR3: TGCAGCGTTGAAGATGGAAGCGGGGGTACAGATACGCAGTATTTT. This sequence encodes CSVEDGSGGTDTQYF.

V usage is TRBV10-3 and J usage is TRBJ2-7; 7 bases line up with TRBD2. Germline V gene sequence: CDR1 ENHRY, CDR2 SYGVKD. V lost 7 bases to trimming and J lost 3 bases; unmatched junction nucleotides: 12. The CDR3 consists of 15 residues. The CDR3 nucleotides read TGTGCCATCACATCGGGCGGGGGAGAGGGCTACGAGCAGTACTTC. It translates to CAITSGGGEGYEQYF.

The sample holds a few counts of this clonotype. The chain has TRBV5-6 and TRBJ2-3, with 14 bases identical to TRBD2. CDR1 SGHDT and CDR2 YYEEEE come from the germline V gene. The CDR3 length is 17 residues. Germline trimming cut 0 bases from V and 4 bases from J; bases unmatched to any gene: 4. As DNA, the CDR3 is TGTGCCAGCAGCTTGGATAGGACTAGCGGGGGGTCAGATACGCAGTATTTT. It encodes CASSLDRTSGGSDTQYF. Based on the CDR3 plus reference TRBV5-6 and TRBJ2-3, the full variable domain is DAGVTQSPTHLIKTRGQQVTLRCSPKSGHDTVSWYQQALGQGPQFIFQYYEEEERQRGNFPDRFSGHQFPNYSSELNVNALLLGDSALYLCASSLDRTSGGSDTQYFGPGTRLTVL.

The table lists this clonotype with many counts. This chain joins TRBV27 and TRBJ2-7; maybe TRBD2 (5 bases). The V end lost 2 bases, the J end lost 1 base, and 6 bases lay between the germline ends. Per germline, CDR1 MNHEY and CDR2 SMNVEV (reference sequence). The length of the CDR3 is 13 residues. The CDR3 sequence: CASSLRGSYEQYF. CDR3 sequence (DNA): TGTGCCAGCAGTTTACGGGGATCCTACGAGCAGTACTTC.

This clonotype was found a few times. V and J are TRBV6-5 and TRBJ2-3, with 11 bases identical to TRBD2. The V segment lost 5 bases and the J segment 2 bases; nucleotides outside the gene matches: 3. This CDR3 region has 15 residues. From germline, CDR1 is MNHEY and CDR2 SVGAGI. The CDR3, as DNA: TGTGCCAGCAGTCCGGGACTAGCGGTCACAGATACGCAGTATTTT. Translated, it gives CASSPGLAVTDTQYF.

This clonotype was counted ten times or more. The genes are TRBV5-4 and TRBJ1-1, with D perhaps matching TRBD1 (5 bases). V lost 3 bases and J lost 8, with 14 bases in between. Germline CDR1 SGHNT, CDR2 YYREEE (reference sequence). There are 13 residues in the CDR3. In DNA form, the CDR3 reads TGTGCCAGCAGCTCGGGGGAGGGGCCAGAAGCTTTCTTT. This sequence encodes CASSSGEGPEAFF.

The rearrangement links TRBV6-2 or TRBV6-3 to TRBJ2-4; tentatively, D is TRBD1 or TRBD2 (6 bases each). V gave up 2 bases and J gave up 8 bases, with 13 bases separating them. CDR1 is MNHEY and CDR2 is SVGEGT in the germline V gene. The CDR3 runs 14 residues. The CDR3 sequence: CASSYGQRGDIQYF. CDR3 nucleotides: TGTGCCAGCAGTTACGGGCAGAGGGGGGACATTCAGTACTTC.

This chain uses TRBV5-4 with TRBJ1-3, with D possibly being TRBD1 (5 bases). Germline lookup yields CDR1 SGHNT and CDR2 YYREEE (reference sequence). The CDR3 runs to 15 residues. V was shortened by 2 bases and J by 0 bases, with 9 bases between the two germline ends. The DNA for the CDR3 is TGTGCCAGCAGCTTAGGGGCATTCTCTGGAAACACCATATATTTT. Translation gives CASSLGAFSGNTIYF.

About this clonotype: This could be a read error, since a much larger clone is one nucleotide away. The rearrangement joins TRBV6-5 to TRBJ2-1; perhaps TRBD1 as D (5 bases). From germline, CDR1 is MNHEY and CDR2 SVGAGI. This CDR3 has 14 amino acids. Trimming took off 6 bases at V and 3 bases at J, with 12 bases between the two ends. CDR3 amino acids: CASRPQDFYNEQFF. The CDR3 DNA follows: TGTGCCAGCAGGCCACAGGATTTCTACAATGAGCAGTTCTTC.

By share of the sample, this clonotype is medium-sized (0.01 to 0.1%). The chain combines TRBV19 with TRBJ2-1; a weak D match, TRBD2 (6 bases). The CDR3 extends over 14 amino acids. V lost 5 bases and J lost 6, with 14 bases in between. From germline, CDR1 is LNHDA and CDR2 SQIVND (reference sequence). As DNA, the CDR3 is TGTGCCAGTAGTCCCGAGACTAGAGTCAATGAGCAGTTCTTC. Its protein is CASSPETRVNEQFF.

This clonotype is medium-sized by share. V usage is TRBV19 and J usage is TRBJ1-6; TRBD1 aligns across 9 bases. The length of the CDR3 is 13 residues. Looked up from germline, CDR1 is LNHDA and CDR2 is SQIVND (reference sequence). The V segment lost 7 bases and the J segment 9 bases; nucleotides outside the gene matches: 4. The CDR3 DNA is TGTGCCAGTACCGGACAGGGGAGTTCACCCCTCCACTTT. Its protein product is CASTGQGSSPLHF.